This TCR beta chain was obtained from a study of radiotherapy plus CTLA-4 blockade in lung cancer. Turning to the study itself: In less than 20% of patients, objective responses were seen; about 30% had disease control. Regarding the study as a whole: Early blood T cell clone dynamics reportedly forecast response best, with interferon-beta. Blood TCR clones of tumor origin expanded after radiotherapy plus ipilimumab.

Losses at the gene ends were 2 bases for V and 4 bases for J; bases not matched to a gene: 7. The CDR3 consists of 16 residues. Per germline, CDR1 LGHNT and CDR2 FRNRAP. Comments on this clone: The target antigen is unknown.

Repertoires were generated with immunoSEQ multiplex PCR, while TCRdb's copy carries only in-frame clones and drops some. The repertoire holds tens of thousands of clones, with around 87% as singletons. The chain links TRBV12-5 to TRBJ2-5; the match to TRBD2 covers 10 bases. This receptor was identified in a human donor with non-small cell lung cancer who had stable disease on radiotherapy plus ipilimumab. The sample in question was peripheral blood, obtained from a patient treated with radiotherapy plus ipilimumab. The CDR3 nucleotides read TGTGCTAGTGGTTTGACTAGCGGGGCTGGGGTAGAGACCCAGTACTTC. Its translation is CASGLTSGAGVETQYF.